The 22 T cell receptor beta chains below all came from one sample that was sequenced in a study of post-analysis software for immune sequencing data (dated by TCRdb to between 2014 and 2016). What the work shows at the level of the full study, not this receptor alone: Significantly higher frequencies in patients than in controls were found for five or six TRBV segments, including TRBV5-6, TRBV5-1 and TRBV20-1.

Library preparation was by PCR. This sample was sequenced with an Illumina HiSeq 2500. Unique molecular identifiers were incorporated into TCR beta cDNA libraries to reduce PCR and sequencing biases. TCRdb ran its own pipeline on the public reads, namely fastp trimming at Q25 and MiXCR clone calling, and kept in-frame beta chains. Each record represents a unique CDR3 protein, reported with the most common genes and DNA among its rows. For this sample there are around 500,000 distinct CDR3 sequences; roughly 34% appear just once. The top ten constitute about 6% of the sample. No antigen is known for these receptors. The material sequenced was blood. The source is a girl younger than 18 with multiple sclerosis.

The chain has TRBV29-1 and TRBJ1-5; unclear D gene. The germline CDR1 and CDR2 sequences are SQVTM and ANQGSEA. This CDR3 is 12 amino acids long. V gave up 0 bases and J gave up 11 bases, with 11 bases separating them. As DNA, the CDR3 is TGCAGCGTTGAAGATCAACACTGGTCCCAGCATTTT. Translating gives CSVEDQHWSQHF.

This clonotype was seen more than once but under ten times. The chain recombines TRBV29-1 with TRBJ2-1; possible D gene TRBD1, 5 bases. V lost 3 bases, J lost 4 bases, and 10 bases lay in between. CDR1 SQVTM and CDR2 ANQGSEA come from the germline V gene. This CDR3 contains 13 residues. CDR3 amino acids: CSVDSRQYNEQFF. CDR3 coding DNA: TGCAGCGTTGATTCCCGACAGTACAATGAGCAGTTCTTC.

V gene TRBV6-1 combines with J gene TRBJ2-4; TRBD2 is a possible D gene (6 bases). Germline V gene data show CDR1 as MNHNS and CDR2 as SASEGT. The CDR3 is 18 residues long. V shed 7 bases and J shed 1 base, with 23 bases lying between them. The CDR3 DNA follows: TGTGCCAGCACCGTAAGGGGAGGAGGGGCACGGGCCAAAAACATTCAGTACTTC. It specifies CASTVRGGGARAKNIQYF.

Only a few counts were recorded for this clonotype. The CDR3 here is CASSELSPGGKETQYF. Here the CDR3 DNA reads TGTGCCAGCAGTGAACTGTCCCCTGGGGGAAAAGAGACCCAGTACTTC. J is TRBJ2-5 and V is TRBV6-1; D may correspond to TRBD1 or TRBD2 (5 bases each). Germline lookup yields CDR1 MNHNS and CDR2 SASEGT. V was pared by 2 bases and J by 3 bases, with 16 bases between. The CDR3 consists of 16 residues.

V usage is TRBV5-1 and J usage is TRBJ2-4, with 7 bases fitting TRBD2. Trimming took 2 bases from V and 6 from J; bases not matched to a gene: 2. The germline CDR1 and CDR2 sequences are SGHRS and YFSETQ. The CDR3 loop spans 13 amino acids. The CDR3 loop reads CASSLAGRNIQYF. The CDR3 DNA reads TGCGCCAGCAGCTTAGCGGGGAGAAACATTCAGTACTTC.

V is TRBV6-5 and J is TRBJ1-1, with 10 bases matching TRBD1. There are 14 residues in the CDR3. The V segment lost 6 bases and the J segment 4 bases; nucleotides outside the gene matches: 5. Per the germline V gene, CDR1 is MNHEY and CDR2 is SVGAGI. The DNA of the CDR3 is TGTGCCAGCAGGACGGGACAGGGGAGCACTGAAGCTTTCTTT. It codes for CASRTGQGSTEAFF.

This clonotype was observed a few times. The rearrangement links TRBV10-3 to TRBJ1-4; a weak D match, TRBD1 (6 bases). Per the germline V gene, CDR1 is ENHRY and CDR2 is SYGVKD. V shed 4 bases and J shed 8 bases, with 8 bases lying between them. The CDR3 is 12 residues long. The CDR3 reads CAISATGEKLFF. The CDR3 DNA is TGTGCCATCAGTGCGACAGGAGAAAAACTGTTTTTT.

The chain couples TRBV6-1 to TRBJ2-3; the D is unclear. Deletions cut 1 base from V and 6 bases from J, with 17 bases between. The germline gives CDR1 MNHNS, CDR2 SASEGT. The CDR3 covers 16 residues. The CDR3 here is CASSEGVRVRPDTQYF. CDR3 coding DNA: TGTGCCAGCAGTGAAGGGGTACGGGTACGGCCGGATACGCAGTATTTT.

This clonotype was recorded many times. V and J are TRBV10-3 and TRBJ2-5; tentative D call: TRBD1 (5 bases). The germline CDR1 and CDR2 sequences are ENHRY and SYGVKD. V was cut by 3 bases and J by 4 bases, with 12 bases left in between. The CDR3 is 14 residues long. Here the CDR3 reads CAISEGAAVETQYF. CDR3 coding DNA: TGTGCCATCAGTGAAGGGGCTGCGGTAGAGACCCAGTACTTC.

The V call is TRBV12-3 or TRBV12-4, the J call TRBJ1-6, with 9 bases matching TRBD1. Trimming took 4 bases from V and 8 from J; bases not matched to a gene: 6. This CDR3 contains 15 residues. Written as DNA, the CDR3 is TGTGCCAGCAGTTCTACAGGGGGCGTGGATTCACCCCTCCACTTT. This gives the protein CASSSTGGVDSPLHF.

This chain links TRBV12-3 or TRBV12-4 with TRBJ1-5, with D possibly being TRBD1 (5 bases). V shed 6 bases and J shed 3 bases, with 9 bases lying between them. The CDR3 runs 13 residues. CDR3 region: CASSWGDNQPQHF. Here the CDR3 DNA reads TGTGCCAGCAGCTGGGGGGACAATCAGCCCCAGCATTTT.

This chain connects TRBV14 to TRBJ2-3, with D unclear. V was pared by 0 bases and J by 2 bases, with 12 bases between. Per germline, CDR1 SGHDN and CDR2 FVKESK. The CDR3 is 16 amino acids. CDR3 in DNA: TGTGCCAGCAGCCAAGAGATGGCGGACGCCACAGATACGCAGTATTTT. This translates into CASSQEMADATDTQYF.

A single count supports this clonotype. The chain links TRBV5-1 to TRBJ1-2; D not certain. The CDR3 length is 16 residues. Trimming removed 0 bases at V and 0 bases at J, with 12 bases between. Germline V gives CDR1 SGHRS, CDR2 YFSETQ. DNA of the CDR3: TGCGCCAGCAGCTTGGTTGCAGACTATACTAACTATGGCTACACCTTC. Translation gives CASSLVADYTNYGYTF.

This chain joins TRBV5-5 and TRBJ2-3, with D perhaps TRBD1 (6 bases). Germline CDR1 and CDR2: SGHKS and YYEKEE (reference sequence). With 3 bases removed from V and 9 bases from J, the gap between germline ends came to 29 bases. The CDR3 covers 18 residues. The CDR3 is CASSYYPGNRALQGTQYF. CDR3 nucleotides: TGTGCCAGCAGCTACTACCCCGGGAACAGGGCCTTGCAAGGAACGCAGTATTTT.

V gene TRBV6-1 combines with J gene TRBJ1-1, with TRBD1 as a possible D gene (6 bases). V was pared by 7 bases and J by 0 bases, with 21 bases between. Germline CDR1 is MNHNS and CDR2 is SASEGT. The CDR3 sequence is 17 residues long. CDR3 nucleotides: TGTGCCAGCACCAGAGACGGGCTAGGGGGGGTGAACACTGAAGCTTTCTTT. Translated, it gives CASTRDGLGGVNTEAFF.

With regard to this clonotype: A much more abundant neighbour one base away suggests this may be a read error. The chain has TRBV6-6 and TRBJ2-2; D unclear. The CDR3 extends over 11 amino acids. Looked up from germline, CDR1 is MNHNY and CDR2 is SVGAGI (reference sequence). The CDR3 coding sequence is TGTGTCAGCAGTGCAACCGGGGAGCTGTTTTTT. Translating it yields CVSSATGELFF.

With regard to this clonotype: The junction shows a germline mismatch at one end, possibly a read error. The chain combines TRBV5-1 with TRBJ1-1; D is possibly TRBD1 (5 bases). Germline lookup yields CDR1 SGHRS and CDR2 YFSETQ. The CDR3 loop spans 13 amino acids. CDR3 DNA sequence: TGTGCCAGCAGCCCGACAGCGAACACTGAAGCTTTCTTT. Its translation: CASSPTANTEAFF.

This chain uses TRBV29-1 with TRBJ2-3; D may be TRBD1 (5 bases). The CDR3 loop spans 13 amino acids. V lost 7 bases, J lost 2 bases, and 13 bases lay in between. Per germline, CDR1 SQVTM and CDR2 ANQGSEA. The CDR3 region is CSARTRLTDTQYF. CDR3 bases: TGCAGCGCACGGACACGACTCACAGATACGCAGTATTTT.

In this sample, this clonotype turned up many times. The V gene is TRBV29-1, the J gene TRBJ1-1, with TRBD1 as a possible D gene (5 bases). This CDR3 comprises 16 residues. The V end was cut by 0 bases, the J end by 0 bases, with 14 bases between. CDR1 SQVTM and CDR2 ANQGSEA come from the germline V gene. The CDR3 region is CSVEDGAGWVNTEAFF. The CDR3 DNA is TGCAGCGTTGAAGATGGGGCAGGTTGGGTGAACACTGAAGCTTTCTTT.

The chain is built from TRBV24-1 and TRBJ2-3, with TRBD2 as a possible D gene (5 bases). CDR1 and CDR2 (germline): KGHDR, SFDVKD. This CDR3 has 12 residues. Trimming removed 4 bases at V and 10 bases at J, with 11 bases between. For the CDR3, the DNA is TGTGCCACCAGTGAACTCGGGGATGCGCAGTATTTT. Protein sequence: CATSELGDAQYF.

The CDR3 protein is CASSLQGATSTDTQYF. In DNA, the CDR3 is TGTGCCAGCTCACTACAGGGGGCTACTAGCACAGATACGCAGTATTTT. The chain employs TRBV18 and TRBJ2-3, with 9 bases fitting TRBD1. The CDR3 is 16 residues long. Unmatched junction bases numbered 5, after V lost 4 bases and J lost 0 bases. Per the germline V gene, CDR1 is KGHSH and CDR2 is LQKENI.

V is TRBV20-1 and J is TRBJ1-1, with D tentatively TRBD1 (6 bases). This CDR3 is 15 amino acids long. CDR1 is DFQATT, CDR2 SNEGSKA, per germline (reference sequence). V was clipped by 5 bases and J by 0 bases, with 16 bases between them. CDR3 protein: CSAATARGLNTEAFF. CDR3 sequence (DNA): TGCAGTGCTGCGACCGCCAGGGGACTGAACACTGAAGCTTTCTTT.